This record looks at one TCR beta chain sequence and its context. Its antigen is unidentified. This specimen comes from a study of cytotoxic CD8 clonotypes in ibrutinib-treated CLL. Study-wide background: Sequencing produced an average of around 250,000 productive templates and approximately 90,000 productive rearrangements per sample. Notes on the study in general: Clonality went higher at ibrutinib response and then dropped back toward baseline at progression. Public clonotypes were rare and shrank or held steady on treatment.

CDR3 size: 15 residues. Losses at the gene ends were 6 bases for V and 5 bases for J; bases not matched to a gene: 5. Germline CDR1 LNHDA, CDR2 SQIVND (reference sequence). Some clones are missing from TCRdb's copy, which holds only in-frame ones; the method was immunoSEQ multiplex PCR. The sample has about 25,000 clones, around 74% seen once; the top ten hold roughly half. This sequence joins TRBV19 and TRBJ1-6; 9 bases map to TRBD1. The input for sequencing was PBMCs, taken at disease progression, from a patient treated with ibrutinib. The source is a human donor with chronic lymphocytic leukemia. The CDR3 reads CASSPGTGNNSPLHF. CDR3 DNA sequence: TGTGCCAGTAGCCCCGGGACAGGGAATAATTCACCCCTCCACTTT.